A selection of T cell receptor beta chains follows, all from one sample in a study of breast tumors, draining lymph nodes, adjacent tissues. TCRdb reanalysed the multiplex PCR reads using MiXCR and keeps one entry per CDR3 protein. This table holds over 130,000 distinct CDR3 sequences, about 30% found once. The sample was axillary lymph node tissue. Every receptor here comes from a female donor with breast cancer. Some clones in this sample may be carry-over from other donors' samples. Both conserved end residues are part of each CDR3. The order of the fields is V gene, clone size, D gene, J gene, CDR3 protein, CDR3 DNA. A D gene is named only where the DNA matches it firmly. Expanded clones get a size class; other rows say once, few or many, or leave the size out.

TRBV6-5	few	TRBD1	TRBJ2-2	CASSPWDRGLGGELFF	TGTGCCAGCAGTCCCTGGGACAGGGGGCTTGGCGGGGAGCTGTTTTTT
TRBV3-2	many	NA	TRBJ2-5	CASSHRKKETLNLETQYF	TGTGCCAGCAGCCACCGAAAAAAGGAGACCCTTAACCTAGAGACCCAGTACTTC
TRBV14	NA	TRBD1	TRBJ1-6	CASSQRGRGNLHNSPLHF	TGTGCCAGCAGCCAAAGGGGGCGGGGGAATCTCCATAATTCACCCCTCCACTTT
TRBV6-2/TRBV6-3	NA	TRBD1	TRBJ2-3	CASSSGQSPDTQYF	TGTGCCAGCAGCTCGGGACAGAGCCCAGATACGCAGTATTTT
TRBV7-8	many	NA	TRBJ2-5	CASSYSFGETQYF	TGTGCCAGCAGCTATAGCTTTGGGGAGACCCAGTACTTC
TRBV5-5	NA	NA	TRBJ2-4	CASSLAWGKNIQYF	TGTGCCAGCAGCTTGGCGTGGGGAAAAAACATTCAGTACTTC
TRBV2	many	NA	TRBJ2-3	CASLLGFSTDTQYF	TGTGCCAGCCTGCTAGGTTTTAGCACAGATACGCAGTATTTT
TRBV20-1	many	NA	TRBJ1-4	CSAWDMTATNEKLFF	TGCAGTGCCTGGGATATGACTGCAACTAATGAAAAACTGTTTTTT
TRBV7-9	many	NA	TRBJ1-5	CASSLFMGQPQHF	TGTGCCAGCAGCTTATTCATGGGGCAGCCCCAGCATTTT
TRBV11-2	many	NA	TRBJ2-5	CASSLGNRPQETQYF	TGTGCCAGCAGCTTAGGCAACAGGCCCCAAGAGACCCAGTACTTC
TRBV7-2	many	NA	TRBJ2-5	CASSLGTQETQYF	TGTGCCAGCAGCTTAGGAACCCAAGAGACCCAGTACTTC
TRBV5-8	many	TRBD2	TRBJ2-3	CASSRLAGAGTDTQYF	TGTGCCAGCAGCCGTCTAGCGGGGGCCGGCACAGATACGCAGTATTTT
TRBV5-1	NA	TRBD1	TRBJ2-7	CASSPGQGATYEQYF	TGCGCCAGCAGCCCGGGACAGGGGGCAACCTACGAGCAGTACTTC
TRBV6-5	many	TRBD1	TRBJ2-7	CASSYDRGSYEQYF	TGTGCCAGCAGTTACGACAGGGGATCCTACGAGCAGTACTTC
TRBV10-3	many	NA	TRBJ1-5	CAISESWGQPQHF	TGTGCCATCAGTGAGTCGTGGGGGCAGCCCCAGCATTTT
TRBV20-1	many	NA	TRBJ1-3	CSARGNRVGAGNTIYF	TGCAGTGCTAGAGGGAACAGGGTAGGGGCTGGAAACACCATATATTTT